Below, one T cell receptor beta chain is given with its context. Sequencing was performed with immunoSEQ multiplex PCR; in TCRdb, only in-frame clones are kept and a portion is missing. The sample holds approximately 220,000 clones, roughly 84% seen once. This entry comes from a study of blood T cell repertoires in COVID-19. Overall study: The analysed material was cDNA or gDNA that came from T cells, B-cell-depleted T cells, or PBMCs.

Cohort assignment relied on participant-reported clinical history. Per the germline V gene, CDR1 is KGHDR and CDR2 is SFDVKD. V was clipped by 7 bases and J by 1 base; unmatched bases: 7. The CDR3 is 16 residues long. This sequence originates from a middle-aged woman who had recovered from COVID-19. The chain recombines TRBV24-1 with TRBJ2-2, with 8 bases identical to TRBD1. Sequenced: PBMCs or T cells enriched from blood (not recorded which). CDR3 amino acids: CATRTTGTGNTGELFF. The CDR3 DNA reads TGTGCCACCAGGACGACCGGGACAGGGAACACCGGGGAGCTGTTTTTT.